The present T cell receptor beta chain was sequenced within a study of blood T cell repertoires in COVID-19. Across the study: Donors in the United States, Italy and Spain gave samples during acute or convalescent COVID-19. T cells, B-cell-depleted T cells, or PBMCs provided the cDNA or gDNA that served as material.

Profiled with immunoSEQ multiplex PCR; TCRdb holds only in-frame clones, not every one. This sample has over 150,000 clones; around nine tenths occur once, and the top ten carry just under 0.9%. The CDR3 is 14 residues long. Germline CDR1 KGHDR, CDR2 SFDVKD. V lost 1 base and J 4 bases, leaving 9 bases between the germline ends. The chain joins TRBV24-1 to TRBJ2-5; a possible D gene is TRBD1 (5 bases). The origin of this receptor is a woman between 18 and 29 years old who had recovered from COVID-19. The sequenced sample consisted of peripheral blood. In DNA form, the CDR3 reads TGTGCCACCAGTGATTTAGGGCAGGGAGAGACCCAGTACTTC. Translation gives CATSDLGQGETQYF.